The 21 T cell receptor beta chains listed next were all sequenced from one sample in a study of blood T cells in healthy people across ages. For the second PCR, which ran for about 6 to 11 cycles, a sample-barcoded 5' primer and a J-beta primer mix were used. One entry per CDR3 protein results from TCRdb running MiXCR on the 5' RACE reads. The sample holds some 710,000 distinct CDR3 sequences; 35% to 50% are singletons and the top ten take 15% to 20%. What was sequenced was blood. Receptor source: a man aged 80 or over in good health.

This clonotype has just a few counts. This rearrangement joins TRBV12-3 or TRBV12-4 to TRBJ2-7; 9 bases line up with TRBD1. The V and J ends lost 6 bases and 0 bases, in that order; junction bases with no gene match: 6. The CDR3 is 15 amino acids. DNA for the CDR3: TGTGCCAGCAGGGGTTCGGGACAGGGCTCCTACGAGCAGTACTTC. It specifies CASRGSGQGSYEQYF.

At least ten counts were recorded for this clonotype. The chain is built from TRBV12-3 or TRBV12-4 and TRBJ2-7; D unclear. V dropped 5 bases and J dropped 7 bases, with 15 bases sitting between them. This CDR3 contains 13 residues. This CDR3 reads CASSQEPPSEQYF. The CDR3 DNA reads as TGTGCCAGCAGTCAAGAACCCCCGTCGGAGCAGTACTTC.

The CDR3 DNA is TGCAGCGTCGAACCACTAGCGGGAGTAGGGCAGTTCTTC. Its protein is CSVEPLAGVGQFF. The chain combines TRBV29-1 with TRBJ2-1, with TRBD2 identical over 11 bases. Germline loops: CDR1 SQVTM, CDR2 ANQGSEA. The CDR3 spans 13 residues. The ends lost 6 bases at V and 12 bases at J; junction bases unmatched: 10.

This clonotype was picked up a small number of times. This chain links TRBV5-1 with TRBJ2-1, with 8 bases aligning to TRBD2. The CDR3 extends over 16 amino acids. Germline V gene lookup returns CDR1 SGHRS and CDR2 YFSETQ. V was clipped by 5 bases and J by 10 bases; unmatched bases: 17. The CDR3 loop is CASSGVVAGPTGEQFF. The CDR3 coding sequence is TGCGCCAGCAGTGGGGTGGTAGCGGGACCTACAGGGGAGCAGTTCTTC.

The chain carries TRBV29-1 and TRBJ2-3, with 12 bases matching TRBD2. The germline V gene has CDR1 SQVTM and CDR2 ANQGSEA. The CDR3 length is 18 residues. V lost 3 bases, J lost 1 base, and 11 bases stayed unmatched. CDR3 loop: CSVDIRGLAGPGTDTQYF. The CDR3 DNA is TGCAGCGTTGATATCCGGGGACTAGCGGGTCCTGGCACAGATACGCAGTATTTT.

This chain uses TRBV7-2 with TRBJ2-5; 7 bases are a match to TRBD1. The end of the DNA is better explained by TRBJ2-7, so the J call may be wrong. This CDR3 has 15 residues. Germline V gives CDR1 SGHTA, CDR2 FQGNSA. The CDR3 nucleotides read TGTGCCAGCAGCCCTTTGACAGGGCCTGCGAACGAGCAGTACTTC. Protein sequence: CASSPLTGPANEQYF.

This chain links TRBV12-3 or TRBV12-4 with TRBJ2-3; no clear D gene. This CDR3 has 14 amino acids. V lost 8 bases, J lost 1 base, and 13 bases lay in between. CDR3 nucleotide sequence: TGTGCCAGCGTTCAGCGACGAGGCACAGATACGCAGTATTTT. This sequence encodes CASVQRRGTDTQYF.

This clonotype was observed a few times. The rearrangement joins TRBV5-1 to TRBJ1-5, with a weak D call TRBD1 (6 bases). This CDR3 is 15 amino acids long. Trimming stripped 4 bases from V and 4 bases from J, with 15 bases between. Germline CDR1 reads SGHRS; CDR2 reads YFSETQ. CDR3 nucleotides: TGCGCCAGCAGCCCGCAGGGGTTTAGGAATCAGCCCCAGCATTTT. It is translated as CASSPQGFRNQPQHF.

In regard to this clonotype: A much larger clone differs by one base, so this may be a read error. This CDR3 is CASILGGDLDTQYF. The CDR3, as DNA: TGTGCCAGCATCTTGGGGGGAGATTTAGATACGCAGTATTTT. V gene TRBV7-2 combines with J gene TRBJ2-3; possible D gene TRBD2, 6 bases. In germline, CDR1 is SGHTA, CDR2 FQGNSA. This CDR3 is 14 amino acids long. V was shortened by 7 bases and J by 5 bases, with 16 bases between the two germline ends.

Here the CDR3 DNA reads TGTGCCAGCAGCACCAGTGGGAGCGGGAGAACCGAGCAGTACTTC. Translated: CASSTSGSGRTEQYF. The rearrangement links TRBV7-2 to TRBJ2-4, with 8 bases aligning to TRBD2. The DNA matches TRBJ2-7 better at its end, which makes the J call doubtful. CDR1 and CDR2 from the germline V gene are SGHTA and FQGNSA. This CDR3 is built from 15 residues.

The gene calls are TRBV20-1 and TRBJ2-1; D ambiguous. The CDR3 contains 13 residues. Germline CDR1 DFQATT, CDR2 SNEGSKA (reference sequence). Here the CDR3 DNA reads TGCAGCAGTGCGCGGAGTGAGTATCCCGAGCAGTTCTTC. Its protein product is CSSARSEYPEQFF.

The CDR3 region has the DNA TGTGCCAGCAGCAAAGTAAGGACGGGTTACTATGGCTACACCTTC. This translates into CASSKVRTGYYGYTF. V gene TRBV21-1 combines with J gene TRBJ1-2. TRBV21-1 is labeled a pseudogene. The CDR3 runs to 15 residues.

The table lists this clonotype with many counts. The V gene is TRBV7-2, the J gene TRBJ2-3; D is perhaps TRBD2 (5 bases). CDR1 SGHTA and CDR2 FQGNSA come from the germline V gene. This CDR3 comprises 15 residues. The V gene lost 0 bases and the J gene lost 3 bases, with 10 bases spanning the gap. CDR3 in amino acids: CASSLAAGRTDTQYF. Here the CDR3 DNA reads TGTGCCAGCAGCTTAGCTGCGGGTCGAACAGATACGCAGTATTTT.

DNA for the CDR3: TGCAGTGTTCAGACAGCACGGGGCACCGGGGAGCTGTTTTTT. Amino acids: CSVQTARGTGELFF. The chain employs TRBV20-1 and TRBJ2-2; the D gene could be TRBD1 or TRBD2 (5 bases each). Trimming stripped 7 bases from V and 4 bases from J, with 16 bases between. The CDR3 is 14 residues long. In germline, CDR1 is DFQATT, CDR2 SNEGSKA (reference sequence).

In its sample, this clonotype was seen many times. The chain combines TRBV7-2 with TRBJ2-1; no firm D call. The V end was cut by 6 bases, the J end by 0 bases, with 9 bases between. The CDR3 runs to 14 residues. Germline lookup yields CDR1 SGHTA and CDR2 FQGNSA. In nucleotides, the CDR3 is TGTGCCAGCAGTTTACTGTCCTCCTACAATGAGCAGTTCTTC. Protein product: CASSLLSSYNEQFF.

The chain has TRBV21-1 and TRBJ2-3. TRBV21-1 is marked as a pseudogene. This CDR3 is built from 15 residues. The CDR3 sequence: CASSNSGGSTDTQYF. The DNA for the CDR3 is TGTGCCAGCAGCAATTCGGGTGGAAGCACAGATACGCAGTATTTT.

The chain links TRBV19 to TRBJ2-7; 8 bases fit TRBD2. Germline assignment: CDR1 LNHDA and CDR2 SQIVND (reference sequence). The CDR3 has 15 residues. The ends lost 4 bases at V and 7 bases at J; junction bases unmatched: 12. The CDR3 here is CASSKSGSVNNEQYF. CDR3 DNA sequence: TGTGCCAGTAGTAAAAGCGGGAGTGTAAACAATGAGCAGTACTTC. Looking up the rest from reference TRBV19 and TRBJ2-7 gives the full variable domain: DGGITQSPKYLFRKEGQNVTLSCEQNLNHDAMYWYRQDPGQGLRLIYYSQIVNDFQKGDIAEGYSVSREKKESFPLTVTSAQKNPTAFYLCASSKSGSVNNEQYFGPGTRLTVT.

V and J are TRBV20-1 and TRBJ2-3; D remains unclear. The CDR3 sequence is 11 residues long. CDR1 is DFQATT, CDR2 SNEGSKA, per germline (reference sequence). The germline V and J ends were trimmed by 6 bases and 6 bases, with 10 bases remaining between them. As DNA, the CDR3 is TGCAGTGCGGCCCCCCCGGATACGCAGTATTTT. Translating gives CSAAPPDTQYF.

The chain recombines TRBV27 with TRBJ2-7; perhaps TRBD1 as D (5 bases). From germline, CDR1 is MNHEY and CDR2 SMNVEV (reference sequence). The V and J ends lost 8 bases and 1 base respectively, with 18 bases between them. The CDR3 sequence is 15 residues long. The CDR3 DNA follows: TGTGCCAGCGCCCCAGGGTTTCCTCATTCCTACGAGCAGTACTTC. Translating gives CASAPGFPHSYEQYF.

As to this clonotype: This may be a read error, as it is one base from a much larger clone. V usage is TRBV28 and J usage is TRBJ2-1; 7 bases are shared with TRBD2. The germline gives CDR1 MDHEN, CDR2 SYDVKM. The V and J ends lost 10 bases and 13 bases, in that order; junction bases with no gene match: 22. The CDR3 is made up of 15 amino acids. CDR3 sequence (DNA): TGTGCCACTCTCGGGGCGGGAGAGGGGCAAGAGACCCAGTTCTTC. Encoded protein: CATLGAGEGQETQFF.

This clonotype was seen a single time. The chain combines TRBV12-3 or TRBV12-4 with TRBJ2-2, with D unresolved. The ends were cut back, 3 bases at V and 1 base at J, with 6 bases in the middle. This CDR3 has 14 residues. CDR3 residues: CASSFAENTGELFF. CDR3 sequence (DNA): TGTGCCAGCAGTTTCGCGGAGAACACCGGGGAGCTGTTTTTT.